This paragraph reports one T cell receptor beta chain. The antigen is unknown. This record belongs to a study of response to subunit inactivated influenza vaccine. Findings and caveats of the study: The authors offered the suggestion that each seasonal influenza vaccination recruits few new T cells.

TCRdb redid the calling of the RT-PCR reads with MiXCR, one entry per CDR3 protein. Here the sample spans around 520,000 distinct CDR3 sequences, 25% being singletons. The clonotype originates from a man aged 45-65 years who received an inactivated influenza vaccine. The starting material was CD4+ T cells sorted from PBMCs, obtained 5 to 6 days after vaccination.

In DNA form, the CDR3 reads TGTGCCAGCAGAAACGGGAGAAGGGGGAGCAATCAGCCCCAGCATTTT. Residues: CASRNGRRGSNQPQHF. The chain joins TRBV6-2 or TRBV6-3 to TRBJ1-5; D is possibly TRBD1 (6 bases). The germline V gene encodes CDR1 MNHEY and CDR2 SVGEGT. The germline V and J ends were trimmed by 6 bases and 1 base, with 16 bases remaining between them. The CDR3 has 16 amino acids.